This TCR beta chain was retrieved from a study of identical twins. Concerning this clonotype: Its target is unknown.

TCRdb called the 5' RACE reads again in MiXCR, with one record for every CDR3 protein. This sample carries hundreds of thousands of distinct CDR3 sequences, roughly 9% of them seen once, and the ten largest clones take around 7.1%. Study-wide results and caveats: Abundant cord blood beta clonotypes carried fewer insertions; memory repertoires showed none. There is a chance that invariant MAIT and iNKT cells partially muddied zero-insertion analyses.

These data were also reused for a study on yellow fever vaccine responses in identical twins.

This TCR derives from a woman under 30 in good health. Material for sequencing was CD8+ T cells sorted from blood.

DNA for the CDR3: TGTGCCAGCACTCCCCCCTCCCACAGGGGCGATGAGACCCAGTACTTC. Protein product: CASTPPSHRGDETQYF. The chain links TRBV28 to TRBJ2-5, with TRBD1 identical over 7 bases. The CDR3 contains 16 residues. CDR1 is MDHEN and CDR2 is SYDVKM in the germline V gene. V trimming: 7 bases; J trimming: 5 bases; junction bases outside the gene matches: 16.